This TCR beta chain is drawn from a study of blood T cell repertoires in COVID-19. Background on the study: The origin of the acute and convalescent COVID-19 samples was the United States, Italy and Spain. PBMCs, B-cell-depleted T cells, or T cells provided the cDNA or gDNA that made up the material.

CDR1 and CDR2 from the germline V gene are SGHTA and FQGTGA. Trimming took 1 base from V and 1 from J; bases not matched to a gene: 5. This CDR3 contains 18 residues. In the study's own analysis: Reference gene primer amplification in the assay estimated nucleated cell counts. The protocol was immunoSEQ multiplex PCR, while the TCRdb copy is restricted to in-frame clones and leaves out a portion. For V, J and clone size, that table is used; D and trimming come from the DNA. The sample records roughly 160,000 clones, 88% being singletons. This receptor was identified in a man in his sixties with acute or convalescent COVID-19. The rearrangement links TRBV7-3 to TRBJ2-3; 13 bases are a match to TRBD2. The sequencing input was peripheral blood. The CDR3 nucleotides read TGTGCCAGCAGCTTAATGGGGACTAGCGGGGTCGGCACAGATACGCAGTATTTT. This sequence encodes CASSLMGTSGVGTDTQYF.